This T cell receptor beta chain was recovered during a study of blood T cell repertoires in COVID-19. Residents of under 25 US areas, aged about 18 to 89 years, made up the participants. Generated by immunoSEQ multiplex PCR, the TCRdb table keeps only in-frame clones and is missing some. The table lists roughly 170,000 clones, 84% of them singletons. Looked up from germline, CDR1 is SNHLY and CDR2 is FYNNEI. The CDR3 is made up of 13 amino acids. V shed 7 bases and J shed 4 bases, with 13 bases lying between them. The sequence came from a man in his fifties who had recovered from COVID-19. The sequenced sample consisted of PBMCs or T cells enriched from blood (not recorded which). The genes are TRBV2 and TRBJ1-2; a possible D gene is TRBD1 (5 bases). This chain's CDR3 is CASKEQAFYGYTF. CDR3 nucleotide sequence: TGTGCCAGCAAAGAACAGGCTTTCTATGGCTACACCTTC.